The count of the clone carrying this TCR beta chain is one. Antigen unknown. This CDR3 comprises 17 residues. The V gene's germline CDR1 is MDHEN and CDR2 SYDVKM. Trimming removed 5 bases from V and 5 bases from J; junction bases left unmatched: 15. Sequencing was performed with immunoSEQ multiplex PCR; in TCRdb, only in-frame clones are kept and a portion is missing. Of tens of thousands of clones listed, approximately 86% are singletons. The sample originates from a study of T cells in localized non-small cell lung cancer. Study findings and constraints: Maximal T cell clonality occurred in uninvolved adjacent lung, with tumor ranking below it. Turning up in adjacent lung were a median roughly 59 of the top 100 tumor clones.

The chain joins TRBV28 to TRBJ2-5, with 9 bases aligning to TRBD2. This receptor was obtained from a man between 40 and 70 years old with stage I lung adenocarcinoma. The specimen was peripheral blood, collected before any cancer treatment. The CDR3 protein is CASSQILGSGSGETQYF. The CDR3 nucleotides read TGTGCCAGCAGTCAAATCCTGGGTAGCGGGAGTGGGGAGACCCAGTACTTC.